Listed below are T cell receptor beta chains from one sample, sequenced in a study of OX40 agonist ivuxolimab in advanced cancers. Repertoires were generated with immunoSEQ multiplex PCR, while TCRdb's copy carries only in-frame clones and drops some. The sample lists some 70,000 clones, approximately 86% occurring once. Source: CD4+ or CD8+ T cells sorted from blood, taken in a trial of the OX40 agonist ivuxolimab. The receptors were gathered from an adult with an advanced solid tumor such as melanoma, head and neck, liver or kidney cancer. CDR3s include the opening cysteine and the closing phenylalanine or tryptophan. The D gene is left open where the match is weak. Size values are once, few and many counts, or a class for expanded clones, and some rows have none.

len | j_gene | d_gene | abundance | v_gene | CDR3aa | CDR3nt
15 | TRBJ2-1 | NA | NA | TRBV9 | CASSGNSGPYNEQFF | TGTGCCAGCAGCGGAAACAGCGGCCCCTACAATGAGCAGTTCTTC
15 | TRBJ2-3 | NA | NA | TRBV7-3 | CASSTGTLKTDTQYF | TGTGCCAGCAGCACCGGGACTTTAAAGACAGATACGCAGTATTTT
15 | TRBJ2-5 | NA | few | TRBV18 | CASSPSRGEGETQYF | TGTGCCAGCTCACCTAGCAGGGGCGAGGGAGAGACCCAGTACTTC
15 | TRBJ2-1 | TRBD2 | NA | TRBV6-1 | CASSRSSGRYNEQFF | TGTGCCAGCAGTCGATCTAGCGGGAGGTACAATGAGCAGTTCTTC
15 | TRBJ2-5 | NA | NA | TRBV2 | CASSRQGTAQETQYF | TGTGCCAGCAGTCGGCAAGGGACTGCACAAGAGACCCAGTACTTC
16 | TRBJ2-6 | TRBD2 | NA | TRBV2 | CASSAGGISGANVLTF | TGTGCCAGCAGCGCGGGGGGGATCTCTGGGGCCAACGTCCTGACTTTC
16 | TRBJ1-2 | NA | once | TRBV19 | CASRSKPSTAGFGYTF | TGTGCCAGTAGATCAAAACCCTCGACAGCAGGGTTTGGCTACACCTTC
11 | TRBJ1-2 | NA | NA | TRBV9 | CASSARRGYTF | TGTGCCAGCAGCGCTCGGCGGGGCTACACCTTC
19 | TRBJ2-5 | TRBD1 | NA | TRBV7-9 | CASTLSLSRDRGRSETQYF | TGTGCCAGCACCCTTTCTTTGTCCCGGGACAGGGGGCGGTCGGAGACCCAGTACTTC
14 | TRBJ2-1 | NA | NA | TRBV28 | CASSQLHRVNEQFF | TGTGCCAGCAGTCAGTTGCACAGGGTTAATGAGCAGTTCTTC
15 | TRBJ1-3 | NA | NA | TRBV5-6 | CASSFGKLSGNTIYF | TGTGCCAGCAGCTTCGGTAAACTCTCTGGAAACACCATATATTTT
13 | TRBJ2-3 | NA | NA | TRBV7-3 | CASSLVWADTQYF | TGTGCCAGCAGCTTAGTTTGGGCAGATACGCAGTATTTT
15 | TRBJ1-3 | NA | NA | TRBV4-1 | CASSHDQGSGNTIYF | TGCGCCAGCAGCCACGATCAGGGATCTGGAAACACCATATATTTT
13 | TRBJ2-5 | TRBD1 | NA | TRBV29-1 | CSVGQGGQETQYF | TGCAGCGTCGGACAGGGTGGGCAAGAGACCCAGTACTTC
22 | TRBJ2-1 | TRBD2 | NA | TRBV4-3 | CASSQESLVLAGGPSSYNEQFF | TGCGCCAGCAGCCAAGAAAGTTTAGTACTAGCGGGAGGACCGAGCTCCTACAATGAGCAGTTCTTC
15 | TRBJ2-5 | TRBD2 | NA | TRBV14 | CASSLTGLATETQYF | TGTGCCAGCAGCCTCACCGGACTAGCGACCGAGACCCAGTACTTC
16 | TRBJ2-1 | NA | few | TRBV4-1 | CASSHGQGGSPNEQFF | TGCGCCAGCAGCCATGGTCAGGGGGGTTCCCCCAATGAGCAGTTCTTC
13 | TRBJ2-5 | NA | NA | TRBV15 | CATSTAGRETQYF | TGTGCCACCAGCACGGCAGGTCGAGAGACCCAGTACTTC
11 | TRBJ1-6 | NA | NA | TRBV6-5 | CASSFDSPLHF | TGTGCCAGCAGTTTTGATTCACCCCTCCACTTT
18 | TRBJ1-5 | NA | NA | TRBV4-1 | CASSQGTATGLGYQPQHF | TGCGCCAGCAGCCAAGGAACCGCGACAGGTTTAGGGTATCAGCCCCAGCATTTT
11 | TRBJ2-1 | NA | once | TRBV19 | CASRWAEQQFF | TGTGCCAGCCGCTGGGCGGAGCAGCAGTTCTTC
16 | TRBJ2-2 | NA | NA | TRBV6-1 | CASSAHTTQGPGELFF | TGTGCCAGCAGTGCACACACAACACAGGGACCCGGGGAGCTGTTTTTT
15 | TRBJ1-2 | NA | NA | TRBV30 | CAWSLPRRVNYGYTF | TGTGCCTGGAGTCTCCCGAGGAGGGTTAACTATGGCTACACCTTC
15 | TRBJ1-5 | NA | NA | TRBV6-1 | CASSLQRQTNQPQHF | TGTGCCAGCAGTTTACAACGACAGACCAATCAGCCCCAGCATTTT
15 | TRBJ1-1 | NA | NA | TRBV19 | CASTRDGAMNTEAFF | TGTGCCAGTACTAGGGACGGAGCCATGAACACTGAAGCTTTCTTT
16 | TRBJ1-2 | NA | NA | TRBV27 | CASSLSRGPILYGYTF | TGTGCCAGCAGTTTATCCCGCGGACCGATCCTCTATGGCTACACCTTC
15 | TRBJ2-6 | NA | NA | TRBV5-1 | CASSLSSSGANVLTF | TGCGCCAGCAGCTTGTCGAGTTCTGGGGCCAACGTCCTGACTTTC
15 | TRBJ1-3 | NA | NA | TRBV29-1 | CSVTGVAGVGNTIYF | TGCAGCGTGACTGGGGTGGCAGGGGTTGGAAACACCATATATTTT
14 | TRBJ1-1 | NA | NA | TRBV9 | CASSPWTKNTEAFF | TGTGCCAGCAGCCCCTGGACAAAGAACACTGAAGCTTTCTTT
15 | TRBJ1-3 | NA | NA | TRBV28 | CASRNGWISGNTIYF | TGTGCCAGCAGAAATGGCTGGATCTCTGGAAACACCATATATTTT
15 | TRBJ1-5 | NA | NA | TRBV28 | CASTPGTIRNQPQHF | TGTGCCAGCACCCCGGGGACTATTCGCAATCAGCCCCAGCATTTT
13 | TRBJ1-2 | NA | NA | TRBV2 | CASSEESQSGYTF | TGTGCCAGCAGTGAAGAGTCTCAGTCTGGCTACACCTTC
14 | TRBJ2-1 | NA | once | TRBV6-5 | CASSYSSPYNEQFF | TGTGCCAGCAGTTACTCCTCGCCCTACAATGAGCAGTTCTTC
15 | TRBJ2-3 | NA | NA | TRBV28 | CASSSVGLPTDTQYF | TGTGCCAGCAGTTCTGTGGGACTTCCCACAGATACGCAGTATTTT
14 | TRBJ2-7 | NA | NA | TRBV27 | CASSLGLTFYEQYF | TGTGCCAGCAGTCTGGGCCTTACCTTCTACGAGCAGTACTTC
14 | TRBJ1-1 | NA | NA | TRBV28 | CASGVIQGRAEAFF | TGTGCCAGCGGCGTCATACAGGGTAGGGCTGAAGCTTTCTTT
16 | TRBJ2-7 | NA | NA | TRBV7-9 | CASSPVQDSLSYEQYF | TGTGCCAGCAGCCCGGTTCAGGACAGCCTTTCCTACGAGCAGTACTTC
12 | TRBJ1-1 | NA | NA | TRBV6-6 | CASSSVVDEAFF | TGTGCCAGCAGTTCGGTGGTTGATGAAGCTTTCTTT
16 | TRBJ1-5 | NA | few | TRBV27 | CASSLSSSQGNQPQHF | TGTGCCAGCAGTTTATCCAGTAGTCAGGGCAATCAGCCCCAGCATTTT
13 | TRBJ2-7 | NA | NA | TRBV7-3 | CASSSPPDSVQYF | TGTGCCAGCAGCTCCCCTCCCGACTCGGTGCAGTACTTC
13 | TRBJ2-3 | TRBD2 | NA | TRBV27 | CASTSGSTDTQYF | TGTGCCAGCACTAGCGGAAGCACAGATACGCAGTATTTT
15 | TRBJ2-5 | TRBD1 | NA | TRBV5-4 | CASSVPGQGRETQYF | TGTGCCAGCAGCGTCCCGGGACAGGGGAGGGAGACCCAGTACTTC
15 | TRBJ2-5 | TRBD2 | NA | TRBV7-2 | CASSFTSGREETQYF | TGTGCCAGCAGCTTTACTAGCGGGAGGGAAGAGACCCAGTACTTC
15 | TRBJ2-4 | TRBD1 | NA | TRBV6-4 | CASSLSGTGGNIQYF | TGTGCCAGCAGCCTTTCCGGGACAGGGGGAAACATTCAGTACTTC
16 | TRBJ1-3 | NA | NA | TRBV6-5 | CASSYSAKSSGNTIYF | TGTGCCAGCAGTTACTCGGCCAAGAGCTCTGGAAACACCATATATTTT
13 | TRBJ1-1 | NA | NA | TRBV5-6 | CASSLEWRAEAFF | TGTGCCAGCAGCTTGGAGTGGAGAGCTGAAGCTTTCTTT
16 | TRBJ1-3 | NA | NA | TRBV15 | CATSTAWGVRGNTIYF | TGTGCCACCAGCACGGCCTGGGGGGTGAGGGGAAACACCATATATTTT
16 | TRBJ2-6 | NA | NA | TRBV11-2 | CASSPLWGKGANVLTF | TGTGCCAGCAGCCCCCTATGGGGCAAGGGGGCCAACGTCCTGACTTTC
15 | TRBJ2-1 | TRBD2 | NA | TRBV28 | CASRLTGTSENEQFF | TGTGCCAGCAGACTAACCGGGACTAGCGAGAATGAGCAGTTCTTC